This T cell receptor (beta chain) was found in a study of blood T cell repertoires in COVID-19. CDR1 and CDR2 (germline): MGHRA, YSYEKL. Trimming pared 4 bases from V and 0 bases from J, leaving 22 bases between. The CDR3 has 20 residues. The protocol was immunoSEQ multiplex PCR, while the TCRdb copy is restricted to in-frame clones and leaves out a portion. The profile shows around 270,000 clones, about 87% of them singletons. This sequence joins TRBV4-1 and TRBJ2-6; D gene unclear. Sequencing input: peripheral blood. The clonotype was recovered from a man aged 55 to 70 who had recovered from COVID-19. The CDR3 loop reads CASSPPTLTPLNSGANVLTF. The CDR3 DNA reads TGCGCCAGCAGCCCACCAACCCTGACACCGCTAAACTCTGGGGCCAACGTCCTGACTTTC.